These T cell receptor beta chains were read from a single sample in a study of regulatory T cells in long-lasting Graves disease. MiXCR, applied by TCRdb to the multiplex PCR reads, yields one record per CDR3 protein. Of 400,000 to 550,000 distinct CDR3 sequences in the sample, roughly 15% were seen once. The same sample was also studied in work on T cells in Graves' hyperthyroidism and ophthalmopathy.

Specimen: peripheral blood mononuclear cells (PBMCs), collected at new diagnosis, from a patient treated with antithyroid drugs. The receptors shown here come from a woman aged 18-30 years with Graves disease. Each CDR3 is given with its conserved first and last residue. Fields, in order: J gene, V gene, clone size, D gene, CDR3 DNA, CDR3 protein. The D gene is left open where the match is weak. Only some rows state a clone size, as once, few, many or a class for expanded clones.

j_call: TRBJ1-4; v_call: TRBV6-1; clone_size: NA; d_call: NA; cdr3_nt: TGTGCCGGCAGTGAAAAGGGCCCCAATGAAAAACTGTTTTTT; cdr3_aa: CAGSEKGPNEKLFF
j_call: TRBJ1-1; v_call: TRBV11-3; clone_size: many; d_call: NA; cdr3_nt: TGTGCCAGCAGCTTGGATGGGGAGGCTTTCTTT; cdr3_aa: CASSLDGEAFF
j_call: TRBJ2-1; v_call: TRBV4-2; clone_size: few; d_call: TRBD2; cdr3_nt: TGTGCCAGCAGCCAGGCAAGCGGGAGTTCTGACAATGAGCAGTTCTTC; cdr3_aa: CASSQASGSSDNEQFF
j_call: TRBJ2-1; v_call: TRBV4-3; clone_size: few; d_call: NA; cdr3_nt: TGCGCCAGCAGCTACGGAACCGCCCGGAGCTCCTACAATGAGCAGTTCTTC; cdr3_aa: CASSYGTARSSYNEQFF
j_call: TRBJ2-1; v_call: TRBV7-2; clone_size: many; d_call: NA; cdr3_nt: TGTGCCAGCAGTGTCACTGGGGGGTACAATGAGCAGTTCTTC; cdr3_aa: CASSVTGGYNEQFF
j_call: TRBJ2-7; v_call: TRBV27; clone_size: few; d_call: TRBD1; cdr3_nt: TGTGCCAGCAGGGCAAGCTTCAGGGGGAACTACGAGCAGTACTTC; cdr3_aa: CASRASFRGNYEQYF
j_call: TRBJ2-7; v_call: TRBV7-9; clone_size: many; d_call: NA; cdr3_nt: TGTGCCAGCAGCTTAGTTGGCTTCTCCTACGAGCAGTACTTC; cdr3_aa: CASSLVGFSYEQYF
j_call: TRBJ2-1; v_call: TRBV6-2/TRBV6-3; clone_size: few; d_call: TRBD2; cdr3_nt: TGTGCCAGCAGTTACTCTGCGGGAGATTCCTACAATGAGCAGTTCTTC; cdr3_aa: CASSYSAGDSYNEQFF
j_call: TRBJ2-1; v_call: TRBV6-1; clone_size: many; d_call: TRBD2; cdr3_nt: TGTGCCAGCAGCCGCAAGACTAGCGGGAGAGGGAATGAGCAGTTCTTC; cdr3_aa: CASSRKTSGRGNEQFF
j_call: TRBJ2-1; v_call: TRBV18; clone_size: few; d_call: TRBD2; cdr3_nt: TGTGCCAGCTCACCACCTAGCGGGAAGACCTACAATGAGCAGTTCTTC; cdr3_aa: CASSPPSGKTYNEQFF
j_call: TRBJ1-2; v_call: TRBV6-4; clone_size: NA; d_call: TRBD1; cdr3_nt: TGTGCCAGCAGTGACTCGACAGGGGATGGCTACACCTTC; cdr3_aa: CASSDSTGDGYTF
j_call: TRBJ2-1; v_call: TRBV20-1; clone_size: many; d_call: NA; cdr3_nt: TGCAGTGCCAGCTCAGGGAGCTCCTACAATGAGCAGTTCTTC; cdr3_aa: CSASSGSSYNEQFF
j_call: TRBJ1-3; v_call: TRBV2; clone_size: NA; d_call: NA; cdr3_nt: TGTGCCAGCAACGCAGCAGACTCTGGAAACACCATATATTTT; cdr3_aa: CASNAADSGNTIYF
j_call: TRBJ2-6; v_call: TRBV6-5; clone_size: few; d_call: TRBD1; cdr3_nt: TGTGCCAGCAGTTATGAGGGGGCCATCTCTGGGGCCAACGTCCTGACTTTC; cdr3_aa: CASSYEGAISGANVLTF
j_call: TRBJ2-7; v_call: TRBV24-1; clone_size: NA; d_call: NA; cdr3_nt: TGTGCCACCCCAGTTAGAGACAGCTACGAGCAGTACTTC; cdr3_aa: CATPVRDSYEQYF
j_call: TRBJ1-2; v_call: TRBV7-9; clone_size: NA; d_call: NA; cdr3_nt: TGTGCCAGCAGCTTAAGAGGCCCCGGGGGGTTAGGACGCGGCTACACCTTC; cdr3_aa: CASSLRGPGGLGRGYTF
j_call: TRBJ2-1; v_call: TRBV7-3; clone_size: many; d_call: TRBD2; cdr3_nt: TGTGCCAGCAGCCAAGCCGGGACTAGCGCCAATGAGCAGTTCTTC; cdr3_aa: CASSQAGTSANEQFF
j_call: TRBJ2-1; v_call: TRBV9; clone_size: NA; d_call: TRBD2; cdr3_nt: TGTGCCAGCAGCGTTGGGGGGGACAATGAGCAGTTCTTC; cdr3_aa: CASSVGGDNEQFF
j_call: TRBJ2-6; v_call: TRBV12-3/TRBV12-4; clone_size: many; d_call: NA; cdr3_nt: TGTGCCAGCAGCAAGACAGACCTTGGGGCCAACGTCCTGACTTTC; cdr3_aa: CASSKTDLGANVLTF
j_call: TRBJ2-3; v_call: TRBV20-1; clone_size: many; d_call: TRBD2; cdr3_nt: TGCAGTGCAACCGGGACTAGCGGGGGCACAGATACGCAGTATTTT; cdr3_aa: CSATGTSGGTDTQYF
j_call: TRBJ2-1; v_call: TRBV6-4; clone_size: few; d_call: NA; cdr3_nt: TGTGCCAGCAGTCGGGCGGACGACAATGAGCAGTTCTTC; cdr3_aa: CASSRADDNEQFF
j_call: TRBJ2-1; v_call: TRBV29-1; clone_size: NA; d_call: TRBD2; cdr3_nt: TGCAGCGTTGAAAGTGGGAGGGCCTCGGGAAATGAGCAGTTCTTC; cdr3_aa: CSVESGRASGNEQFF
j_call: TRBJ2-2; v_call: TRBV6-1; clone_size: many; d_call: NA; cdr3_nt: TGTGCCAGCAGTCCTTCATTGGCCGGGGAGCTGTTTTTT; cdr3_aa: CASSPSLAGELFF
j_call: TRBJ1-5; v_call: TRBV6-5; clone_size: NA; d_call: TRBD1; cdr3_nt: TGTGCCAGCAGTTACTCGATGACCGGGACAGGGGACAATCAGCCCCAGCATTTT; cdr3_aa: CASSYSMTGTGDNQPQHF
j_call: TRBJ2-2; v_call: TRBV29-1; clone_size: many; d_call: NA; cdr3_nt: TGCAGCGTTGAAACCCACCGAGGCGGGGAGCTGTTTTTT; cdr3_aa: CSVETHRGGELFF
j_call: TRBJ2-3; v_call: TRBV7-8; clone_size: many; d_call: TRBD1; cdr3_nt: TGTGCCAGCAGCTTAGGGACAGGGCCAGATACGCAGTATTTT; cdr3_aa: CASSLGTGPDTQYF
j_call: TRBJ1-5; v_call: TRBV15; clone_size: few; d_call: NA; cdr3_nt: TGTGCCACCAGCAGACAGGGGTCCTATAGCAATCAGCCCCAGCATTTT; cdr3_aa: CATSRQGSYSNQPQHF
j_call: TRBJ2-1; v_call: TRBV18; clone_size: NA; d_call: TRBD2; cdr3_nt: TGTGCCAGCTCACCACCGGCGGGAGAGTCCTACAATGAGCAGTTCTTC; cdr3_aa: CASSPPAGESYNEQFF
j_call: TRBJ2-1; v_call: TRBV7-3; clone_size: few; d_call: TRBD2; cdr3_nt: TGTGCCAGCAGCGTTGGACTAGCGGGAGGAGGGGGCAATGAGCAGTTCTTC; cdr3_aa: CASSVGLAGGGGNEQFF